One and the same sample provided the 26 T cell receptor beta chains below, sequenced in a study of chemoradiotherapy in HPV16-positive cancers. Repertoires were generated with immunoSEQ multiplex PCR, while TCRdb's copy carries only in-frame clones and drops some. This repertoire shows around 33,000 clones, roughly 86% found once; its top ten account for approximately 2.1%. Here the sequenced sample was blood, taken from a patient who underwent chemoradiotherapy. The receptors stem from a human donor with HPV-associated anogenital cancer.

V is TRBV6-5 and J is TRBJ1-3; D perhaps matches TRBD1 (5 bases). CDR1 is MNHEY and CDR2 is SVGAGI in the germline V gene. The CDR3 sequence is 15 residues long. Trimming shortened V by 4 bases and J by 0 bases, and 10 bases separated the two germline ends. The CDR3 loop reads CASSSGRHSGNTIYF. The CDR3 coding sequence is TGTGCCAGCAGTTCAGGGCGGCACTCTGGAAACACCATATATTTT.

The V and J genes are TRBV4-3 and TRBJ2-5; 8 bases line up with TRBD2. V lost 0 bases to trimming and J lost 3 bases; unmatched junction nucleotides: 6. Germline assignment: CDR1 LGHNA and CDR2 YSLEER. This CDR3 has 16 amino acids. The chain's CDR3 is CASSQDVGRGEETQYF. As DNA, the CDR3 is TGCGCCAGCAGCCAAGATGTGGGGCGGGGGGAAGAGACCCAGTACTTC.

This sequence joins TRBV9 and TRBJ1-2, with D maybe TRBD1 (5 bases). Germline assignment: CDR1 SGDLS and CDR2 YYNGEE. This CDR3 is built from 15 residues. V was pared by 0 bases and J by 5 bases, with 14 bases between. The CDR3 nucleotides read TGTGCCAGCAGCGTAGGACTGACGGGGGAATATGGCTACACCTTC. Encoded protein: CASSVGLTGEYGYTF.

The chain joins TRBV7-9 to TRBJ2-5, with D perhaps TRBD2 (5 bases). V was cut by 4 bases and J by 5 bases, with 20 bases left in between. Germline CDR1 SEHNR, CDR2 FQNEAQ (reference sequence). The CDR3 loop spans 16 amino acids. Here the CDR3 DNA reads TGTGCCAGCAGCTCTAATTCCGGACTGGCTTTGGAGACCCAGTACTTC. Translated, it gives CASSSNSGLALETQYF.

The rearrangement uses TRBV11-2 and TRBJ2-5, with TRBD2 as a possible D gene (6 bases). The germline V gene encodes CDR1 SGHAT and CDR2 FQNNGV. The CDR3 length is 12 residues. Trimming took 5 bases from V and 5 from J, leaving 9 bases between them. DNA for the CDR3: TGTGCCAGCAGCCTTGCGGGGGAGACCCAGTACTTC. It translates to CASSLAGETQYF.

The chain employs TRBV2 and TRBJ1-2; no reliable D call. Per germline, CDR1 SNHLY and CDR2 FYNNEI. V shed 3 bases and J shed 4 bases, with 9 bases lying between them. The CDR3 has 13 residues. CDR3 nucleotides: TGTGCCAGCAGTGAGGAAGGGAGCTATGGCTACACCTTC. Translated, it gives CASSEEGSYGYTF.

V gene TRBV28 combines with J gene TRBJ2-7; no reliable D call. Trimming took off 3 bases at V and 5 bases at J, with 11 bases between the two ends. CDR3 length equals 13 residues. Germline CDR1 MDHEN, CDR2 SYDVKM. The CDR3 loop is CASSFLGGNEQYF. In nucleotides, the CDR3 is TGTGCCAGCAGTTTTCTCGGCGGAAACGAGCAGTACTTC.

The table lists this clone with a few counts. The chain has TRBV29-1 and TRBJ1-2; 10 bases align to TRBD1. The junction had 9 bases not matched to a gene; V was cut back by 7 bases and J by 7 bases. Germline V gene lookup returns CDR1 SQVTM and CDR2 ANQGSEA. The CDR3 spans 13 residues. This CDR3 reads CSGGTGEDSGYTF. The CDR3 nucleotides are TGCAGCGGGGGGACAGGGGAAGATTCTGGCTACACCTTC.

The sample holds one count of this clone. The chain has TRBV5-8 and TRBJ1-5; D is ambiguous. Trimming removed 1 base from V and 6 bases from J, with 17 bases in between. The CDR3 loop spans 16 amino acids. Germline CDR1 is SGHTS and CDR2 is YDEGEE. CDR3 bases: TGTGCCAGCAGCTTGAGTTATTACGAGGAGTTTCAGCCCCAGCATTTT. Its protein is CASSLSYYEEFQPQHF.

This clone was observed once. V and J are TRBV19 and TRBJ1-4, with TRBD1 matching 9 bases. Germline assignment: CDR1 LNHDA and CDR2 SQIVND (reference sequence). The CDR3 is 16 amino acids. Trimming took 3 bases from V and 5 from J; bases not matched to a gene: 7. The CDR3 nucleotides read TGTGCCAGTAGTATGGACAGGGGAGCCGGGAATGAAAAACTGTTTTTT. Translated, it gives CASSMDRGAGNEKLFF.

The chain recombines TRBV18 with TRBJ1-4, with D unresolved. Trimming took 1 base from V and 0 from J, leaving 6 bases between them. The CDR3 runs to 15 residues. The V gene's germline CDR1 is KGHSH and CDR2 LQKENI. This chain's CDR3 is CASSPQEATNEKLFF. CDR3 bases: TGTGCCAGCTCACCACAGGAGGCAACTAATGAAAAACTGTTTTTT.

CDR3 in amino acids: CASSPMWSGGNTIYF. DNA of the CDR3: TGTGCCAGCAGTCCGATGTGGTCAGGGGGAAACACCATATATTTT. The chain carries TRBV7-9 and TRBJ1-3, with a possible D match to TRBD1 (5 bases). The length of the CDR3 is 15 residues. V was cut by 6 bases and J by 4 bases, with 16 bases left in between. CDR1 is SEHNR, CDR2 FQNEAQ, per germline (reference sequence). The full variable domain, completed using reference TRBV7-9 and TRBJ1-3, is DTGVSQNPRHKITKRGQNVTFRCDPISEHNRLYWYRQTLGQGPEFLTYFQNEAQLEKSRLLSDRFSAERPKGSFSTLEIQRTEQGDSAMYLCASSPMWSGGNTIYFGEGSWLTVV.

The gene calls are TRBV18 and TRBJ2-7; 8 nucleotides match TRBD1. The CDR3 consists of 14 residues. The V and J ends lost 5 bases and 2 bases, in that order; junction bases with no gene match: 5. Per the germline V gene, CDR1 is KGHSH and CDR2 is LQKENI. CDR3 region: CASSTGTGAYEQYF. The CDR3 bases are TGTGCCAGCTCAACCGGGACAGGCGCCTACGAGCAGTACTTC.

The rearrangement links TRBV6-6 to TRBJ1-2; unclear D gene. In germline, CDR1 is MNHNY, CDR2 SVGAGI (reference sequence). The germline V and J ends were trimmed by 2 bases and 4 bases, with 17 bases remaining between them. CDR3 length equals 16 residues. The CDR3 DNA sequence: TGTGCCAGCAGTTACCCGGACGGAGAGTCGAGCTATGGCTACACCTTC. Protein: CASSYPDGESSYGYTF.

The chain carries TRBV7-2 and TRBJ1-5; D remains unclear. Germline values: CDR1 SGHTA, CDR2 FQGNSA. V shed 3 bases and J shed 1 base, with 10 bases lying between them. The CDR3 sequence is 15 residues long. The CDR3: CASSFWGGSNQPQHF. Written as DNA, the CDR3 is TGTGCCAGCAGCTTTTGGGGAGGGAGCAATCAGCCCCAGCATTTT.

This chain joins TRBV7-9 and TRBJ1-1; 7 bases are shared with TRBD1. The CDR3 loop spans 15 amino acids. V lost 5 bases to trimming and J lost 5 bases; unmatched junction nucleotides: 11. Germline V gene data show CDR1 as SEHNR and CDR2 as FQNEAQ (reference sequence). DNA for the CDR3: TGTGCCAGCAGCCCAACAGGGGATGGGAAAACTGAAGCTTTCTTT. It codes for CASSPTGDGKTEAFF.

The V call is TRBV4-1, the J call TRBJ2-3; perhaps TRBD2 as D (6 bases). The germline V gene encodes CDR1 MGHRA and CDR2 YSYEKL. V lost 0 bases and J lost 1, with 14 bases in between. This CDR3 region has 17 residues. In nucleotides, the CDR3 is TGCGCCAGCAGCCAAGACGACGGAGCGGGCGGCACAGATACGCAGTATTTT. Amino acid sequence: CASSQDDGAGGTDTQYF.

The chain recombines TRBV5-1 with TRBJ1-5; D is possibly TRBD1 (6 bases). In germline, CDR1 is SGHRS, CDR2 YFSETQ. The length of the CDR3 is 15 residues. Trimming cost V 4 bases and J 1 base, with 12 bases left between them. This chain's CDR3 is CASSPGAESNQPQHF. CDR3 nucleotides: TGCGCCAGCAGCCCGGGGGCAGAGAGCAATCAGCCCCAGCATTTT. The full variable domain, with the rest looked up from reference TRBV5-1 and TRBJ1-5, is KAGVTQTPRYLIKTRGQQVTLSCSPISGHRSVSWYQQTPGQGLQFLFEYFSETQRNKGNFPGRFSGRQFSNSRSEMNVSTLELGDSALYLCASSPGAESNQPQHFGDGTRLSIL.

V and J are TRBV4-3 and TRBJ1-6; 8 positions match TRBD1. CDR3 length: 16 amino acids. V shed 2 bases, J shed 1 base, and the junction held 1 base outside the gene matches. CDR1 is LGHNA, CDR2 YSLEER, per germline. DNA of the CDR3: TGCGCCAGCAGCCAACAGGGGGCATCCTATAATTCACCCCTCCACTTT. Amino acids: CASSQQGASYNSPLHF.

The chain recombines TRBV9 with TRBJ2-1, with 8 bases aligning to TRBD1. There are 15 residues in the CDR3. The V segment lost 4 bases and the J segment 7 bases; nucleotides outside the gene matches: 10. CDR1 SGDLS and CDR2 YYNGEE come from the germline V gene. The CDR3 DNA is TGTGCCAGCAGCACCCTAGGACAGGGTTGGAATGAGCAGTTCTTC. It is translated as CASSTLGQGWNEQFF.

The CDR3 loop reads CASSHRLANQETQYF. The CDR3 DNA follows: TGTGCCAGCAGCCACAGACTAGCGAACCAAGAGACCCAGTACTTC. The chain has TRBV14 and TRBJ2-5; 8 nucleotides line up with TRBD2. Unmatched junction bases numbered 3, after V lost 3 bases and J lost 0 bases. Per the germline V gene, CDR1 is SGHDN and CDR2 is FVKESK. The CDR3 length is 15 residues.

The V and J genes are TRBV29-1 and TRBJ2-3; TRBD2 is a possible D gene (6 bases). Trimming pared 7 bases from V and 3 bases from J, leaving 17 bases between. The CDR3 is made up of 14 amino acids. Per the germline V gene, CDR1 is SQVTM and CDR2 is ANQGSEA. The CDR3 DNA reads as TGCAGCGCAACCGTCTCGGGGGTAACAGATACGCAGTATTTT. Its translation: CSATVSGVTDTQYF.

The V gene is TRBV19, the J gene TRBJ1-5, with 10 positions matching TRBD1. The CDR3 extends over 14 amino acids. J was trimmed by 3 bases and V by 10 bases; bases with no gene match: 6. Germline CDR1 and CDR2: LNHDA and SQIVND (reference sequence). Written as DNA, the CDR3 is TGTGCCACCTCGGGACAGGGGATCAATCAGCCCCAGCATTTT. This gives the protein CATSGQGINQPQHF.

The J gene is TRBJ1-4, the V gene TRBV7-9; 9 nucleotides agree with TRBD1. The CDR3 is made up of 15 amino acids. The J segment lost 6 bases and the V segment lost 5 bases, leaving 7 bases of the junction unmatched. In germline, CDR1 is SEHNR, CDR2 FQNEAQ (reference sequence). This chain's CDR3 is CASSPGDRAYEKLFF. CDR3 DNA sequence: TGTGCCAGCAGCCCAGGGGACAGGGCGTATGAAAAACTGTTTTTT.

The rearrangement uses TRBV27 and TRBJ1-1, with 7 bases identical to TRBD1. CDR3 length equals 17 residues. Unmatched junction bases numbered 11, after V lost 4 bases and J lost 0 bases. The germline gives CDR1 MNHEY, CDR2 SMNVEV (reference sequence). The CDR3 sequence is CASSSIGQVLMNTEAFF. CDR3 coding DNA: TGTGCCAGCAGTTCCATCGGACAGGTTCTCATGAACACTGAAGCTTTCTTT.

The table lists this clone with a few counts. The chain carries TRBV18 and TRBJ1-2; D perhaps matches TRBD1 (6 bases). Trimming left V 0 bases short and J 4 bases short, with 12 bases between. This CDR3 has 15 residues. Germline V gives CDR1 KGHSH, CDR2 LQKENI. The CDR3: CASSPPGGDAYGYTF. The CDR3 nucleotides are TGTGCCAGCTCACCACCGGGGGGCGACGCCTATGGCTACACCTTC.